What follows are 10 T cell receptor beta chains derived from one specimen sequenced in a study of T cells after yellow fever vaccination. Each CDR3 protein gets one entry after TCRdb re-called the 5' RACE reads with MiXCR. In the table there are a few hundred thousand distinct CDR3 sequences, around 4.1% of which are singletons. Sequenced material: PBMCs, taken 5 days after the yellow fever booster vaccination. Every receptor here comes from a man aged 18 to 30 who received the YFV17D yellow fever vaccine.

This clonotype has a count of ten or more. This rearrangement joins TRBV4-1 to TRBJ1-2, with TRBD1 as a possible D gene (5 bases). Germline CDR1 MGHRA, CDR2 YSYEKL. V lost 2 bases to trimming and J lost 4 bases, with 14 bases between them. The CDR3 spans 15 residues. CDR3: CASSQIQGVGYGYTF. The DNA for the CDR3 is TGCGCCAGCAGCCAAATTCAGGGAGTAGGCTATGGCTACACCTTC.

The chain employs TRBV18 and TRBJ1-5; no reliable D call. Trimming removed 3 bases at V and 1 base at J, with 19 bases between. Germline CDR1 and CDR2: KGHSH and LQKENI. The CDR3 is made up of 18 amino acids. CDR3 protein: CASSPTTLGGTSNQPQHF. Written as DNA, the CDR3 is TGTGCCAGCTCACCCACCACCTTGGGAGGTACGAGCAATCAGCCCCAGCATTTT.

This clonotype has at least ten counts. The rearrangement links TRBV4-3 to TRBJ2-3; possible D gene TRBD1, 6 bases. Germline assignment: CDR1 LGHNA and CDR2 YSLEER. V lost 3 bases to trimming and J lost 0 bases, with 7 bases between them. The CDR3 consists of 14 residues. CDR3 in amino acids: CASSQGASTDTQYF. The CDR3 DNA reads TGCGCCAGCAGCCAGGGGGCTAGCACAGATACGCAGTATTTT.

This clonotype was detected ten times or more. V gene TRBV12-3 or TRBV12-4 combines with J gene TRBJ1-5; 8 bases map to TRBD1. Germline trimming cut 6 bases from V and 3 bases from J; bases unmatched to any gene: 7. The CDR3 sequence is 15 residues long. CDR3 coding DNA: TGTGCCAGCAGCACGACAGGGGCCAACAATCAGCCCCAGCATTTT. It encodes CASSTTGANNQPQHF.

This clonotype showed up just a few times. This chain joins TRBV20-1 and TRBJ1-2; tentative D call: TRBD1 (5 bases). The V end lost 0 bases, the J end lost 6 bases, and 11 bases lay between the germline ends. Germline CDR1 is DFQATT and CDR2 is SNEGSKA (reference sequence). CDR3 length: 13 amino acids. This CDR3 reads CSARDRERNGYTF. CDR3 DNA: TGCAGTGCTAGAGACAGGGAAAGGAATGGCTACACCTTC.

The chain links TRBV20-1 to TRBJ2-3, with 9 positions matching TRBD2. The trim removed 8 bases at V and 3 bases at J, leaving 6 bases unmatched. In germline, CDR1 is DFQATT, CDR2 SNEGSKA (reference sequence). CDR3 length: 13 amino acids. The CDR3 DNA follows: TGCAGTCAAGCGGGGGGAGGGACAGATACGCAGTATTTT. Protein product: CSQAGGGTDTQYF.

The rearrangement joins TRBV30 to TRBJ1-1; the D is unclear. CDR3 size: 13 residues. Germline CDR1 is GTSNPN and CDR2 is SVGIG (reference sequence). Deletions cut 3 bases from V and 4 bases from J, with 12 bases between. Here the CDR3 reads CAWRWAIGTEAFF. The CDR3 DNA follows: TGTGCCTGGAGATGGGCCATCGGCACTGAAGCTTTCTTT.

There are a few counts of this clonotype. The rearrangement joins TRBV3-1 to TRBJ2-1; 9 bases map to TRBD2. This CDR3 region has 16 residues. Germline CDR1 LGHDT, CDR2 YNNKEL (reference sequence). After removal of 4 bases from V and 9 bases from J, the junction contained 13 bases not matched to a gene. The CDR3 region is CASSPPGGGALSEQFF. The DNA of the CDR3 is TGTGCCAGCAGCCCCCCCGGCGGGGGGGCCTTGAGTGAGCAGTTCTTC.

This clonotype was counted at least ten times. The chain uses TRBV6-2 or TRBV6-3 and TRBJ1-5, with D perhaps matching TRBD1 (5 bases). The germline V gene encodes CDR1 MNHEY and CDR2 SVGEGT. This CDR3 comprises 13 residues. V lost 6 bases to trimming and J lost 5 bases, with 11 bases between them. CDR3 DNA: TGTGCCAGCAGCCGACAGTCACATCAGCCCCAGCATTTT. This codes for CASSRQSHQPQHF.

This clonotype was observed at least ten times. The V call is TRBV9, the J call TRBJ2-1, with D unclear. The germline V gene has CDR1 SGDLS and CDR2 YYNGEE. V lost 3 bases, J lost 3 bases, and 13 bases lay in between. This CDR3 has 15 residues. The CDR3 loop reads CASSEAYNFYNEQFF. The CDR3, as DNA: TGTGCCAGCAGCGAGGCATATAATTTCTACAATGAGCAGTTCTTC.